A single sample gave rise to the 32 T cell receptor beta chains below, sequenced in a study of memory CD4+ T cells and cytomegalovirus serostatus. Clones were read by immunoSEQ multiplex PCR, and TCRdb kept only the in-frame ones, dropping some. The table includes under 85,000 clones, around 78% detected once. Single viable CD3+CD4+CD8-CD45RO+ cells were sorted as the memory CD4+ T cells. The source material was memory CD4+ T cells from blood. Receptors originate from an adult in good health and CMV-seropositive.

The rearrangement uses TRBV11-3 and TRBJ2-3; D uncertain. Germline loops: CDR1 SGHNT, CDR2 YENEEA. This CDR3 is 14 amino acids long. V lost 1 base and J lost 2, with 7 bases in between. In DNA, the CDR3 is TGTGCCAGCAGCTTAGGTTCCGACACAGATACGCAGTATTTT. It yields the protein CASSLGSDTDTQYF.

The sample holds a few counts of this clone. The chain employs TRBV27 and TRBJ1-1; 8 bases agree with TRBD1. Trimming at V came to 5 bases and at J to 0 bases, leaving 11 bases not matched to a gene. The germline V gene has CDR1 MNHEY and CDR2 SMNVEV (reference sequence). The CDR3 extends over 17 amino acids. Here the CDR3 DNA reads TGTGCCAGCAGTCCTTACAAAATGACAGGGGTGAACACTGAAGCTTTCTTT. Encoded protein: CASSPYKMTGVNTEAFF.

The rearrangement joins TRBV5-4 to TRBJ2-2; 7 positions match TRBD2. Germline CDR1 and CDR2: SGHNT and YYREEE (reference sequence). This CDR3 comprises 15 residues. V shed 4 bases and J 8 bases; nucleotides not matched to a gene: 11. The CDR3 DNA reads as TGTGCCAGCAGCGCGGAGGCGGGAGTTGGGGGGGAGCTGTTTTTT. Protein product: CASSAEAGVGGELFF.

The CDR3: CASSRGTEYNEQFF. CDR3 nucleotide sequence: TGTGCCAGCAGCCGAGGGACAGAATACAATGAGCAGTTCTTC. This chain connects TRBV7-2 to TRBJ2-1; TRBD1 aligns across 7 bases. Germline assignment: CDR1 SGHTA and CDR2 FQGNSA. V shed 5 bases, J shed 4 bases, and the junction held 5 bases outside the gene matches. The CDR3 covers 14 residues. Full variable domain (remainder filled in from reference TRBV7-2 and TRBJ2-1): GAGVSQSPSNKVTEKGKDVELRCDPISGHTALYWYRQSLGQGLEFLIYFQGNSAPDKSGLPSDRFSAERTGGSVSTLTIQRTQQEDSAVYLCASSRGTEYNEQFFGPGTRLTVL.

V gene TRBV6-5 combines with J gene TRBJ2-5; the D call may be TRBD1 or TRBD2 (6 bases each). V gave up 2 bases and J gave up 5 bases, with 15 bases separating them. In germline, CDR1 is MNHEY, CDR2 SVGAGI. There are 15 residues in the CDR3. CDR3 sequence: CASSYGGGGEETQYF. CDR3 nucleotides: TGTGCCAGCAGTTACGGCGGAGGGGGAGAGGAGACCCAGTACTTC.

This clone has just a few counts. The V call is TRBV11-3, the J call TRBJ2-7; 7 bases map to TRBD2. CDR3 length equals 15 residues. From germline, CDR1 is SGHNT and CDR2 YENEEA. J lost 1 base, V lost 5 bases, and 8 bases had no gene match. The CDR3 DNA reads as TGTGCCAGCAGCCGCGGGGGTAGCTCTTCCTACGAGCAGTACTTC. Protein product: CASSRGGSSSYEQYF.

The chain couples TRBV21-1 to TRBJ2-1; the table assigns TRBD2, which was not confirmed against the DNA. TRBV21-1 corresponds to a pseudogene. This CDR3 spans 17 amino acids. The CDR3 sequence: CASSKSLAGEQYNEQFF. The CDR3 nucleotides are TGTGCCAGCAGCAAGTCCTTAGCGGGAGAGCAATACAATGAGCAGTTCTTC.

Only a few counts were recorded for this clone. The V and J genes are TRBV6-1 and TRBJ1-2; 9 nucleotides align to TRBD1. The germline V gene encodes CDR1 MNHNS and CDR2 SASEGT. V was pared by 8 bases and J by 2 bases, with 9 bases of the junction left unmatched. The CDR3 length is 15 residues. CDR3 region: CASAQAGQGNYGYTF. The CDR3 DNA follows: TGTGCCAGCGCCCAGGCCGGACAGGGGAACTATGGCTACACCTTC.

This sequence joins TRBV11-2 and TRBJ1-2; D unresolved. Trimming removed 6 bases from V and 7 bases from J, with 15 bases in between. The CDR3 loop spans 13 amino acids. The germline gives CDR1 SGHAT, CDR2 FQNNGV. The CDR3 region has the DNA TGTGCCAGCAGTTTGGACCGACCACTTGGCTACACCTTC. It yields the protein CASSLDRPLGYTF.

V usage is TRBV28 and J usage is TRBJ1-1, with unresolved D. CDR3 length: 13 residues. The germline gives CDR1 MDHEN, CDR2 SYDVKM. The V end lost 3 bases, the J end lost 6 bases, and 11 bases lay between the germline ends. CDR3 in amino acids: CASSFERTAEAFF. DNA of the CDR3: TGTGCCAGCAGTTTTGAGCGAACGGCTGAAGCTTTCTTT.

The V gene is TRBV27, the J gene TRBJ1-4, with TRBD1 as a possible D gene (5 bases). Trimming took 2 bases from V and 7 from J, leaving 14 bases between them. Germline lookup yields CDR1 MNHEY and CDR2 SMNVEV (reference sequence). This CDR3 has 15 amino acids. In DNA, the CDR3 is TGTGCCAGCAGTTTACGGTCTGGGGCGGGTGAAAAACTGTTTTTT. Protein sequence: CASSLRSGAGEKLFF.

For the CDR3, the DNA is TGTGCCAGCAGCTTGGGGGACAGGGTGATAACCGGGGAGCTGTTTTTT. Amino acids: CASSLGDRVITGELFF. The chain links TRBV5-6 to TRBJ2-2; 9 positions agree with TRBD1. Germline loops: CDR1 SGHDT, CDR2 YYEEEE. V trimming: 0 bases; J trimming: 5 bases; junction bases outside the gene matches: 5. CDR3 length equals 16 residues.

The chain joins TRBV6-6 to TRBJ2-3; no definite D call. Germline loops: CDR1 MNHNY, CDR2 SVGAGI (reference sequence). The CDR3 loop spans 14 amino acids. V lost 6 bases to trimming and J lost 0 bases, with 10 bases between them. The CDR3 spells CASRLSFSTDTQYF. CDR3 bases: TGTGCCAGCAGACTAAGTTTTAGCACAGATACGCAGTATTTT.

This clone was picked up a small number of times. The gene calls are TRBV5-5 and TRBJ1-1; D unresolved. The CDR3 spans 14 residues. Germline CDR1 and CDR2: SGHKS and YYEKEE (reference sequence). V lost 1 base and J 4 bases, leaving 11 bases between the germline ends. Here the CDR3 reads CASSLLNVLTEAFF. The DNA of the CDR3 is TGTGCCAGCAGCTTGTTAAACGTACTCACTGAAGCTTTCTTT.

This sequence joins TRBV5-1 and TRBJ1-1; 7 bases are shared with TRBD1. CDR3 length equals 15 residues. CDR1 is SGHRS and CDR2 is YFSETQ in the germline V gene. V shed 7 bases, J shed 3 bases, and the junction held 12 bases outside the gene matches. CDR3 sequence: CASRREPGGDTEAFF. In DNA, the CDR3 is TGCGCCAGCCGCAGGGAGCCAGGGGGGGACACTGAAGCTTTCTTT.

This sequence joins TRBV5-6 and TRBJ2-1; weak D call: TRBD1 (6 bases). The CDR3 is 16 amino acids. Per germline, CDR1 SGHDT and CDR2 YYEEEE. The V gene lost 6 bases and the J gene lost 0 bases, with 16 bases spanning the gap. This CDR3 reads CASTPWGLPSYNEQFF. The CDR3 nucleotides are TGTGCCAGCACACCTTGGGGGCTTCCCTCCTACAATGAGCAGTTCTTC.

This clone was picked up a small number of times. This chain's CDR3 is CASRPYRGGNEKLFF. The CDR3 bases are TGTGCCAGCAGGCCTTACAGGGGAGGAAATGAAAAACTGTTTTTT. This chain uses TRBV5-4 with TRBJ1-4; 7 bases agree with TRBD1. Germline CDR1 and CDR2: SGHNT and YYREEE (reference sequence). The V and J ends lost 5 bases and 5 bases, in that order; junction bases with no gene match: 9. The CDR3 has 15 amino acids. The whole variable domain, remainder taken from reference TRBV5-4 and TRBJ1-4, is ETGVTQSPTHLIKTRGQQVTLRCSSQSGHNTVSWYQQALGQGPQFIFQYYREEENGRGNFPPRFSGLQFPNYSSELNVNALELDDSALYLCASRPYRGGNEKLFFGSGTQLSVL.

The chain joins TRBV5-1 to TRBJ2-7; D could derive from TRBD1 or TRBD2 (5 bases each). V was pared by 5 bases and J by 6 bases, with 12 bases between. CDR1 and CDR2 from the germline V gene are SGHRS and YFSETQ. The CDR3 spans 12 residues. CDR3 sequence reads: CASSIQGAEQYF. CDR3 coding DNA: TGCGCCAGCAGTATCCAGGGAGCCGAGCAGTACTTC.

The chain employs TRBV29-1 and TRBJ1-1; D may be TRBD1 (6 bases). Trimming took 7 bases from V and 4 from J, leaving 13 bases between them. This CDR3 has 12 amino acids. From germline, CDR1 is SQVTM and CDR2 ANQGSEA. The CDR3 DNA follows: TGCAGCGCTGGGGGGGGCGTCACTGAAGCTTTCTTT. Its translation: CSAGGGVTEAFF.

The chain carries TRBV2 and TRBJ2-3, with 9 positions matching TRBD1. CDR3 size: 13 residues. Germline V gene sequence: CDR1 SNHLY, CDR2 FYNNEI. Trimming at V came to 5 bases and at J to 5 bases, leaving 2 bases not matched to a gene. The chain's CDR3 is CASSRQGVDTQYF. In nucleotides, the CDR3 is TGTGCCAGCAGTCGACAGGGGGTAGATACGCAGTATTTT.

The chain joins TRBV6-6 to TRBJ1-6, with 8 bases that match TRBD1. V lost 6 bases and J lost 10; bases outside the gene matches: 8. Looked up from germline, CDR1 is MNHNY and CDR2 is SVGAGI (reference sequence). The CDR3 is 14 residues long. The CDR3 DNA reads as TGTGCCAGCAGGACGACAGGGGACAAGTCACCCCTCCACTTT. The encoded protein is CASRTTGDKSPLHF.

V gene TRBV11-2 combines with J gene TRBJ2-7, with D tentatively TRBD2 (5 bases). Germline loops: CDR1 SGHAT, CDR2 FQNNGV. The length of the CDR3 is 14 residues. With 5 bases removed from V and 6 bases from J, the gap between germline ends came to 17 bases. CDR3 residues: CASSPASVGIEQYF. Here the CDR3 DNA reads TGTGCCAGCAGCCCGGCCTCCGTCGGGATCGAGCAGTACTTC. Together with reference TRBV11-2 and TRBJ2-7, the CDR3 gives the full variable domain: EAGVAQSPRYKIIEKRQSVAFWCNPISGHATLYWYQQILGQGPKLLIQFQNNGVVDDSQLPKDRFSAERLKGVDSTLKIQPAKLEDSAVYLCASSPASVGIEQYFGPGTRLTVT.

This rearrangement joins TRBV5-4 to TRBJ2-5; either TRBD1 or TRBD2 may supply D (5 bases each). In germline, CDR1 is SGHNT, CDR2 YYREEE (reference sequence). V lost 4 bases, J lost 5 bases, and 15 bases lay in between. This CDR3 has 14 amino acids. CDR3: CASSPGLAMETQYF. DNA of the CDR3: TGTGCCAGCAGCCCGGGGCTAGCTATGGAGACCCAGTACTTC.

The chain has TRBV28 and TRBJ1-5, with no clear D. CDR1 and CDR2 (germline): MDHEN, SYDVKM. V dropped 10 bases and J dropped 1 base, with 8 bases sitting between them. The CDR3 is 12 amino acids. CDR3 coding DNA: TGTGCCACCCGCTGGAGCAATCAGCCCCAGCATTTT. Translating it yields CATRWSNQPQHF.

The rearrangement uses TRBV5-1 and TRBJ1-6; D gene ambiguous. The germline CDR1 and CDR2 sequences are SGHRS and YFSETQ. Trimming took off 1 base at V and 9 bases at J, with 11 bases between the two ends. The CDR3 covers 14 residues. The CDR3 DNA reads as TGCGCCAGCAGCTTGAGTCTCCAGGTTTCACCCCTCCACTTT. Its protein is CASSLSLQVSPLHF.

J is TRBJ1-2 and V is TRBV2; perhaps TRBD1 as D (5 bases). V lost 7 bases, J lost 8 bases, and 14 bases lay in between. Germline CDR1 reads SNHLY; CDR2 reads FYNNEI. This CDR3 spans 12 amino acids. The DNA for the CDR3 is TGTGCCAGCACCCCGGGACTCGCAGGCTACACCTTC. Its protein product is CASTPGLAGYTF.

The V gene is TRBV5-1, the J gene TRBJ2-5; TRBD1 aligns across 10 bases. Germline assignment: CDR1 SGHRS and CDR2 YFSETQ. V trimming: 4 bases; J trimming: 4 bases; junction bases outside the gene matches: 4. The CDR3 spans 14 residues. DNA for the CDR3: TGCGCCAGCAGCACCGGGACAGGGGTAGAGACCCAGTACTTC. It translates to CASSTGTGVETQYF.

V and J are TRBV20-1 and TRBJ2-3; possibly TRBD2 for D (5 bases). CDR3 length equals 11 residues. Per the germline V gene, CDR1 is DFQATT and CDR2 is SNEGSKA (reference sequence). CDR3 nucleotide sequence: TGCAGCAGGAAGGAGGTGGATACGCAGTATTTT. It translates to CSRKEVDTQYF.

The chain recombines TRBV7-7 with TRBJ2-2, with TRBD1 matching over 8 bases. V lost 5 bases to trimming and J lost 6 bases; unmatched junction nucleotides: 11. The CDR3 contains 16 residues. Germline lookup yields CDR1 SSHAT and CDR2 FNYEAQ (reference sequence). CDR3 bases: TGTGCCAGCAGCGCATCTAGACAGGGGATCCCCGGGGAGCTGTTTTTT. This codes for CASSASRQGIPGELFF. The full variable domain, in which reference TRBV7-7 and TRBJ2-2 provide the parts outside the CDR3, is GAGVSQSPRYKVTKRGQDVTLRCDPISSHATLYWYQQALGQGPEFLTYFNYEAQPDKSGLPSDRFSAERPEGSISTLTIQRTEQRDSAMYRCASSASRQGIPGELFFGEGSRLTVL.

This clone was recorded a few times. The CDR3 DNA is TGCGCCAGCAGTGAGTCGGGACAGGTGAACACTGAAGCTTTCTTT. It yields the protein CASSESGQVNTEAFF. The genes are TRBV10-1 and TRBJ1-1; TRBD1 matches at 8 bases. The CDR3 totals 15 residues. J lost 0 bases, V lost 0 bases, and 0 bases had no gene match. Germline-derived CDR1 and CDR2 are WNHNN and SYGVQD (reference sequence).

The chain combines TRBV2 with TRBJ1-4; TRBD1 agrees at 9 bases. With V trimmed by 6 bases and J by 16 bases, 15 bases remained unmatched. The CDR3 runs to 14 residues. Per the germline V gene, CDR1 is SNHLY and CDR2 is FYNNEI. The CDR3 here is CASRQGQGPGGWFF. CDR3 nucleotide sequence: TGTGCCAGCAGACAAGGACAGGGGCCGGGGGGGTGGTTTTTT.

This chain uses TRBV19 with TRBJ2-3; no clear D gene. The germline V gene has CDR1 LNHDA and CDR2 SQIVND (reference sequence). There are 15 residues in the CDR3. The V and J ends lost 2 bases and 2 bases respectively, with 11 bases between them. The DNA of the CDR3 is TGTGCCAGTAGTATAATCACCTCCGACACAGATACGCAGTATTTT. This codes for CASSIITSDTDTQYF.